This paragraph covers one T cell receptor (beta chain) sequence. Its antigen is still unknown. The sample is drawn from a study of lymphopenia after photon versus proton radiotherapy. General observations from the study: Only patients who died were analyzed for survival; proton advantage is unproven. Photon-treated patients lost naive T cells and TCR diversity; proton-treated stayed stable. A bigger post-nadir fall in TCR diversity correlated inversely with survival time in deceased patients.

The repertoire was sequenced with immunoSEQ multiplex PCR; TCRdb's copy has only in-frame clones and lacks some. Of over 50,000 clones in the sample, approximately 83% are singletons; the top ten hold 2% to 3%. The germline V gene has CDR1 SGHAT and CDR2 FQNNGV. The CDR3 contains 16 residues. The V gene lost 5 bases and the J gene lost 6 bases, with 22 bases spanning the gap. Material: peripheral blood, obtained from a patient treated with photon-based radiotherapy. This receptor was obtained from a man between 35 and 55 years old with gastric cancer. This chain uses TRBV11-2 with TRBJ1-1, with D possibly matching TRBD1 (6 bases). The CDR3 DNA reads TGTGCCAGCAGCCCCTCCCTAGGGGGAATGGTGGCTGAAGCTTTCTTT. It is translated as CASSPSLGGMVAEAFF. Full variable domain (outside the CDR3, taken from reference TRBV11-2 and TRBJ1-1): EAGVAQSPRYKIIEKRQSVAFWCNPISGHATLYWYQQILGQGPKLLIQFQNNGVVDDSQLPKDRFSAERLKGVDSTLKIQPAKLEDSAVYLCASSPSLGGMVAEAFFGQGTRLTVV.